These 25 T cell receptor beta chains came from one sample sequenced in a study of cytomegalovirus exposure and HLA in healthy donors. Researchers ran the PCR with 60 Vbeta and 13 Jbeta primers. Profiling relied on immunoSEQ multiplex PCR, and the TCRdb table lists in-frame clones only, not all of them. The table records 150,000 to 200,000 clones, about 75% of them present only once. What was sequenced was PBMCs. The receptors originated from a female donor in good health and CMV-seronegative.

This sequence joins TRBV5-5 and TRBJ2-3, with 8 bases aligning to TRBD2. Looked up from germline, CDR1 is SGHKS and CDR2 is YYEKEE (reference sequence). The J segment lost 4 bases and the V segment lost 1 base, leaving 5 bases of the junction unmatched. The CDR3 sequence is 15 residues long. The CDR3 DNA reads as TGTGCCAGCAGCTTGCAGCGGGAGAATGCAGATACGCAGTATTTT. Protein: CASSLQRENADTQYF.

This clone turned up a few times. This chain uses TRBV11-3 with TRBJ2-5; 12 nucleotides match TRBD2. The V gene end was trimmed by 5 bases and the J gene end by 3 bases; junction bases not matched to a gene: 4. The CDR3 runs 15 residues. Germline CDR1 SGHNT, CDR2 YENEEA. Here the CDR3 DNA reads TGTGCCAGCAGCGCGAGGACTAGCGGGGAAGAGACCCAGTACTTC. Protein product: CASSARTSGEETQYF.

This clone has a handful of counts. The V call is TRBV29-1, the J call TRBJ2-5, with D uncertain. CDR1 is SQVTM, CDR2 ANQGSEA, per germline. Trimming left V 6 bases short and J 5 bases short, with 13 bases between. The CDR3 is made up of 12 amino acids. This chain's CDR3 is CSVESSSETQYF. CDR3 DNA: TGCAGCGTCGAGTCGTCATCCGAGACCCAGTACTTC.

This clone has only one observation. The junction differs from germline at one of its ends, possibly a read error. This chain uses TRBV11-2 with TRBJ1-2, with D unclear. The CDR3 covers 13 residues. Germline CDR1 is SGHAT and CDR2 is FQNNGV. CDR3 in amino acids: CASGLGPVYGYTF. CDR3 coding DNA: TGTGCCAGCGGCTTAGGGCCAGTGTATGGCTACACCTTC. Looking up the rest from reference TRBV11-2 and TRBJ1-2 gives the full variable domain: EAGVAQSPRYKIIEKRQSVAFWCNPISGHATLYWYQQILGQGPKLLIQFQNNGVVDDSQLPKDRFSAERLKGVDSTLKIQPAKLEDSAVYLCASGLGPVYGYTFGSGTRLTVV.

The CDR3 bases are TGTGCCAGCAGTCAATTACAGGGAAGCACTGAAGCTTTCTTT. It specifies CASSQLQGSTEAFF. The genes are TRBV7-9 and TRBJ1-1, with a tentative D call TRBD1 (6 bases). The CDR3 has 14 residues. Germline V CDR1 and CDR2: SEHNR, FQNEAQ (reference sequence). The V end was cut by 6 bases, the J end by 4 bases, with 15 bases between. The full variable domain, its missing parts supplied by reference TRBV7-9 and TRBJ1-1, is DTGVSQNPRHKITKRGQNVTFRCDPISEHNRLYWYRQTLGQGPEFLTYFQNEAQLEKSRLLSDRFSAERPKGSFSTLEIQRTEQGDSAMYLCASSQLQGSTEAFFGQGTRLTVV.

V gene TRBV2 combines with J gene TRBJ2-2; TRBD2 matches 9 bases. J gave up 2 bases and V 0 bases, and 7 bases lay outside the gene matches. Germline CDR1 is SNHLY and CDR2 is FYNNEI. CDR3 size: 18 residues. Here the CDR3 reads CASSEAWLAGLNTGELFF. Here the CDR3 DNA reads TGTGCCAGCAGTGAAGCTTGGCTAGCGGGGTTAAACACCGGGGAGCTGTTTTTT.

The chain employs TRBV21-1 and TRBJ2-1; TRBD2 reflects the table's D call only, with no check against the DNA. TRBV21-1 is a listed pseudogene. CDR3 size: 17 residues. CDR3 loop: CAKMGGAAGGPHNEQFF. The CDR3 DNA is TGTGCCAAAATGGGGGGAGCAGCGGGGGGCCCCCACAATGAGCAGTTCTTC.

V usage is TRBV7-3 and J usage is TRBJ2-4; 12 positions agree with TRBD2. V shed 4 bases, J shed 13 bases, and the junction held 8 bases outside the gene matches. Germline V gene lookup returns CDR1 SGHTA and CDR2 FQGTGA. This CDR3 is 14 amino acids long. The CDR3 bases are TGTGCCAGCAGCTCTAGCGGGGGGGAAGGGCGACAGTACTTC. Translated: CASSSSGGEGRQYF.

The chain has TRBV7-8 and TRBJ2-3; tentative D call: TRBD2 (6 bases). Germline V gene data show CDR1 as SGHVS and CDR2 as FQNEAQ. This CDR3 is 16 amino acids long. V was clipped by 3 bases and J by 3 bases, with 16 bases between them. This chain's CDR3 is CASSFPNLAVTDTQYF. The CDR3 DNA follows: TGTGCCAGCAGCTTCCCCAATTTAGCGGTAACAGATACGCAGTATTTT.

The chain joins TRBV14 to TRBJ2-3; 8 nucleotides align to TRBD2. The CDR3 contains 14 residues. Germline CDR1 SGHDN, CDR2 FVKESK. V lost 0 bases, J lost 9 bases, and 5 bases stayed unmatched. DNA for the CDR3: TGTGCCAGCAGCCAAGATGTAAGCGGGGGAACGCAGTATTTT. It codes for CASSQDVSGGTQYF.

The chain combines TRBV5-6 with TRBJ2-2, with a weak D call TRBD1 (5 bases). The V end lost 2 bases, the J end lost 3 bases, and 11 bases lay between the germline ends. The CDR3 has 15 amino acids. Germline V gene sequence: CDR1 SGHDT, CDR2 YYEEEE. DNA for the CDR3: TGTGCCAGCAGCTTCAGGGTAGGGGACACCGGGGAGCTGTTTTTT. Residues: CASSFRVGDTGELFF.

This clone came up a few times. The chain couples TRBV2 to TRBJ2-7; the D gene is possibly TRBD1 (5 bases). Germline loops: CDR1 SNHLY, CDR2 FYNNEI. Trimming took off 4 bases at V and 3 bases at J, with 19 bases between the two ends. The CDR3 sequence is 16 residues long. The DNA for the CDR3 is TGTGCCAGCAGTGCTCTTCGACAGAGTATAAGCTACGAGCAGTACTTC. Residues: CASSALRQSISYEQYF.

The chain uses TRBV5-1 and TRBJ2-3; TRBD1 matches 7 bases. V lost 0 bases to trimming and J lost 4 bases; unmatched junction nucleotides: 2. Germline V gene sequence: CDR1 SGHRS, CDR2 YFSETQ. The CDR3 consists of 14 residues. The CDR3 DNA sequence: TGCGCCAGCAGCTTGGGACAGGGATCAGATACGCAGTATTTT. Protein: CASSLGQGSDTQYF.

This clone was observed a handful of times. CDR3 nucleotides: TGTGCCAGCTCACCCCCCATGCGTAGCTCCTACAATGAGCAGTTCTTC. It specifies CASSPPMRSSYNEQFF. The rearrangement uses TRBV18 and TRBJ2-1; D unresolved. Trimming stripped 3 bases from V and 0 bases from J, with 12 bases between. The germline V gene encodes CDR1 KGHSH and CDR2 LQKENI. The CDR3 runs 16 residues. Full variable domain (remainder filled in from reference TRBV18 and TRBJ2-1): NAGVMQNPRHLVRRRGQEARLRCSPMKGHSHVYWYRQLPEEGLKFMVYLQKENIIDESGMPKERFSAEFPKEGPSILRIQQVVRGDSAAYFCASSPPMRSSYNEQFFGPGTRLTVL.

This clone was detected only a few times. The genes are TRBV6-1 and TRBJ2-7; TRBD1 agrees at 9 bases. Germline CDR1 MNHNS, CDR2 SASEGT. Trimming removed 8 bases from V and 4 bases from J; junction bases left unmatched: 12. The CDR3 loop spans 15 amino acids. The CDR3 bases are TGTGCCAGCCCCGAGACGGGACAGGGAGCGTACGAGCAGTACTTC. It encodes CASPETGQGAYEQYF.

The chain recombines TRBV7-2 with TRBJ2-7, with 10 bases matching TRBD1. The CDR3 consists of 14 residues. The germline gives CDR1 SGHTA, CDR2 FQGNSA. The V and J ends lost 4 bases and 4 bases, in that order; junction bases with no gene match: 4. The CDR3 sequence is CASSSRDRGYEQYF. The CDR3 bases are TGTGCCAGCAGCTCCCGGGACAGGGGTTACGAGCAGTACTTC. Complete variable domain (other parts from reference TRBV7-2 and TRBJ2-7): GAGVSQSPSNKVTEKGKDVELRCDPISGHTALYWYRQSLGQGLEFLIYFQGNSAPDKSGLPSDRFSAERTGGSVSTLTIQRTQQEDSAVYLCASSSRDRGYEQYFGPGTRLTVT.

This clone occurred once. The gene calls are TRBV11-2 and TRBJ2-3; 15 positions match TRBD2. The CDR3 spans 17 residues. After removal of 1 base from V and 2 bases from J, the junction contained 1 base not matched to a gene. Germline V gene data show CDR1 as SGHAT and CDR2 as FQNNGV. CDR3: CASSLGTSGGATDTQYF. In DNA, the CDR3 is TGTGCCAGCAGCTTAGGGACTAGCGGGGGGGCCACAGATACGCAGTATTTT.

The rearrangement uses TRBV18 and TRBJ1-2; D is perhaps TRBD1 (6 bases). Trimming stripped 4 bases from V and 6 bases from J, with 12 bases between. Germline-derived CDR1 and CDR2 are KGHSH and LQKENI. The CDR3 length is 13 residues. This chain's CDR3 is CASSLQGQDGYTF. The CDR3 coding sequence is TGTGCCAGCTCACTTCAGGGGCAGGATGGCTACACCTTC.

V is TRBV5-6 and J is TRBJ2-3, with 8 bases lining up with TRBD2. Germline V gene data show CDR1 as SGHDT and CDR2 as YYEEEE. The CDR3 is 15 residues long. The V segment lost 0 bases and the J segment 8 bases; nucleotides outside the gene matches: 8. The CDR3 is CASSLVDGRGGTQYF. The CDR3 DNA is TGTGCCAGCAGCTTGGTGGACGGCCGGGGGGGTACGCAGTATTTT. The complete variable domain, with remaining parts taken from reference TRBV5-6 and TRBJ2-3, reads DAGVTQSPTHLIKTRGQQVTLRCSPKSGHDTVSWYQQALGQGPQFIFQYYEEEERQRGNFPDRFSGHQFPNYSSELNVNALLLGDSALYLCASSLVDGRGGTQYFGPGTRLTVL.

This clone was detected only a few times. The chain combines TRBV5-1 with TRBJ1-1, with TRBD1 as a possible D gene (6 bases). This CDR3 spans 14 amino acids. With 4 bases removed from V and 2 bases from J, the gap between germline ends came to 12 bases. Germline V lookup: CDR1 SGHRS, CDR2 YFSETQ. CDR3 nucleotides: TGCGCCAGCAGCCGCGCAGGGGCCAACACTGAAGCTTTCTTT. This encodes CASSRAGANTEAFF.

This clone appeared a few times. The chain's CDR3 is CASSRTGYGYTF. DNA of the CDR3: TGTGCCAGCAGCCGAACAGGGTATGGCTACACCTTC. The V call is TRBV7-2, the J call TRBJ1-2, with D possibly being TRBD1 (6 bases). CDR3 length: 12 residues. Trimming took 5 bases from V and 5 from J, leaving 9 bases between them. Germline CDR1 is SGHTA and CDR2 is FQGNSA.

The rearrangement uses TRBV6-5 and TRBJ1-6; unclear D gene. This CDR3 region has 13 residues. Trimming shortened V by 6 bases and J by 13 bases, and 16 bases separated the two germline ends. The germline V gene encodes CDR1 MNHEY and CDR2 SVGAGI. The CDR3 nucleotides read TGTGCCAGCAGACGAGACCGTGGAGGGCCCCTCCACTTT. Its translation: CASRRDRGGPLHF.

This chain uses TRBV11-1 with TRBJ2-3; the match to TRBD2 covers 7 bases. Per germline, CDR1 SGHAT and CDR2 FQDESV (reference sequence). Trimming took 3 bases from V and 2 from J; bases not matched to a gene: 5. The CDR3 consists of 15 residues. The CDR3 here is CASSFSGRDTDTQYF. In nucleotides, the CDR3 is TGTGCCAGCAGCTTTTCAGGGAGGGACACAGATACGCAGTATTTT.

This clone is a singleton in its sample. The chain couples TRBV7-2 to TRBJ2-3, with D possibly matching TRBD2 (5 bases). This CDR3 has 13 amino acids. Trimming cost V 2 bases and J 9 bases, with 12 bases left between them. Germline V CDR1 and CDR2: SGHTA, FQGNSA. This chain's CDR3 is CASSLNGKVTQYF. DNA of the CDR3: TGTGCCAGCAGCTTAAACGGGAAGGTGACGCAGTATTTT.

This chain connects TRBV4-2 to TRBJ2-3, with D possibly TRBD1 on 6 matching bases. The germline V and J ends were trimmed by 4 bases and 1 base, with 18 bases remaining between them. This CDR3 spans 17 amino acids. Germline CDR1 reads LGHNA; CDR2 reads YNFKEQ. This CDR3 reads CASSRTPGAGGTDTQYF. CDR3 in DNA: TGTGCCAGCAGCCGAACACCCGGGGCAGGGGGCACAGATACGCAGTATTTT.